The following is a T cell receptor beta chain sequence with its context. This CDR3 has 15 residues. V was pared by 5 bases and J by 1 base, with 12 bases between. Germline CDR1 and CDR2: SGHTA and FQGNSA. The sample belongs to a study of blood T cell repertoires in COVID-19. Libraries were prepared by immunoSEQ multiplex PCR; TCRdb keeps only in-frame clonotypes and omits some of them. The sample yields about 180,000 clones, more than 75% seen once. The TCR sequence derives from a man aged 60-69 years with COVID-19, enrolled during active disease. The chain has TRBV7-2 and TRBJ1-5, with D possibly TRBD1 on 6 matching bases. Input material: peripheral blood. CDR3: CASSLQGYSNQPQHF. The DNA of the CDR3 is TGTGCCAGCAGCCTGCAGGGGTACAGCAATCAGCCCCAGCATTTT.